This is a list of T cell receptor beta chains from one sample in a study of long-term antiretroviral therapy in people with HIV. Produced via immunoSEQ multiplex PCR; TCRdb's table is partial and in-frame only. Of some 23,000 clones listed, 82% are singletons. The material sequenced was unsorted PBMCs, taken 0.3 years after starting antiretroviral therapy. All receptors derive from a man aged 50-60 years with HIV. The CDR3 runs from the conserved cysteine through the conserved F or W. Fields, in order: D gene, V gene, clone size, J gene, CDR3 protein, CDR3 DNA. A D gene is named only where the DNA matches it firmly. Clone size is given for some rows only: seen once, a few or many times, or a class if the clone is expanded.

-	TRBV7-9	once	TRBJ2-3	CASSLSLREASTDTQYF	TGTGCCAGCAGCTTATCCTTGCGGGAAGCTAGCACAGATACGCAGTATTTT
-	TRBV27	-	TRBJ1-2	CASSTMDGANYGYTF	TGTGCCAGCAGCACGATGGACGGGGCTAACTATGGCTACACCTTC
-	TRBV15	-	TRBJ2-7	CATSRTGSSYEQYF	TGTGCCACCAGCAGGACAGGTAGCTCCTACGAGCAGTACTTC
-	TRBV30	-	TRBJ2-7	CAWSVGQAYEQYF	TGTGCCTGGAGTGTAGGTCAGGCCTACGAGCAGTACTTC
-	TRBV27	-	TRBJ2-7	CASSWGESYEQYF	TGTGCCAGCAGTTGGGGGGAATCCTACGAGCAGTACTTC
TRBD2	TRBV5-5	-	TRBJ2-2	CASSYGTSVNTGELFF	TGTGCCAGCAGTTATGGGACTAGCGTGAACACCGGGGAGCTGTTTTTT
-	TRBV6-5	-	TRBJ1-1	CASSYGKTEAFF	TGTGCCAGCAGTTATGGGAAAACTGAAGCTTTCTTT
-	TRBV18	-	TRBJ2-5	CASSLGSKQETQYF	TGTGCCAGCTCACTCGGGAGTAAACAAGAGACCCAGTACTTC
-	TRBV7-9	-	TRBJ1-4	CASSFSQNNEKLFF	TGTGCCAGCAGCTTCTCCCAGAATAATGAAAAACTGTTTTTT
TRBD2	TRBV18	-	TRBJ2-1	CASSPEAGDNEQFF	TGTGCCAGCTCACCCGAAGCGGGGGACAATGAGCAGTTCTTC
-	TRBV5-1	-	TRBJ1-1	CASSLTSNTEAFF	TGCGCCAGCAGCTTGACATCGAACACTGAAGCTTTCTTT
-	TRBV6-5	-	TRBJ1-1	CASRPPMGGNTEAFF	TGTGCCAGCCGACCCCCCATGGGTGGGAACACTGAAGCTTTCTTT
-	TRBV4-1	-	TRBJ2-1	CASRPTRGTYNEQFF	TGCGCCAGCAGGCCCACCAGAGGGACCTACAATGAGCAGTTCTTC
-	TRBV12-5	-	TRBJ2-1	CASGLVRGGLVGNEQFF	TGTGCTAGTGGTTTGGTACGTGGGGGGCTTGTAGGCAATGAGCAGTTCTTC
-	TRBV5-4	-	TRBJ1-4	CASRDDGAGPNEKLFF	TGTGCCAGCAGGGATGATGGGGCAGGGCCTAATGAAAAACTGTTTTTT
-	TRBV7-2	-	TRBJ1-5	CASSQDSNQPQHF	TGTGCCAGCAGCCAAGACAGTAATCAGCCCCAGCATTTT
-	TRBV6-1	-	TRBJ2-3	CASSDLNSAGTSSTDTQYF	TGTGCCAGCAGTGATCTTAATTCGGCAGGCACTTCTAGCACAGATACGCAGTATTTT
-	TRBV11-2	once	TRBJ1-4	CASSPARGEKLFF	TGTGCCAGCAGCCCGGCCCGAGGGGAAAAACTGTTTTTT
-	TRBV7-9	-	TRBJ1-1	CASSPRGGAPEAFF	TGTGCCAGCAGCCCCCGCGGGGGCGCGCCTGAAGCTTTCTTT
-	TRBV12-2	-	TRBJ2-7	CASRFVCEQYF	TGTGCAAGTCGCTTCGTATGCGAGCAGTACTTC
-	TRBV6-6	-	TRBJ1-6	CATQASSYNSPLHF	TGTGCCACCCAGGCGAGCTCCTATAATTCACCCCTCCACTTT
-	TRBV4-3	-	TRBJ1-4	CASSQPGGGGGKLFF	TGCGCCAGCAGCCAACCTGGGGGCGGTGGGGGAAAACTGTTTTTT
-	TRBV19	-	TRBJ2-2	CASSYRALTGELFF	TGTGCCAGTAGTTACCGGGCCCTCACCGGGGAGCTGTTTTTT
-	TRBV30	-	TRBJ1-1	CAWGNRLLNTEAFF	TGTGCCTGGGGGAACCGGCTTTTGAACACTGAAGCTTTCTTT
TRBD1	TRBV6-1	-	TRBJ2-2	CASSGQGNAGELFF	TGTGCCAGCAGTGGACAGGGAAACGCCGGGGAGCTGTTTTTT
-	TRBV7-3	-	TRBJ2-1	CASSPGQYNEQFF	TGTGCCAGCAGCCCGGGACAATACAATGAGCAGTTCTTC
-	TRBV18	-	TRBJ2-6	CASSREQVSGANVLTF	TGTGCCAGCTCACGGGAACAAGTCTCTGGGGCCAACGTCCTGACTTTC
-	TRBV14	-	TRBJ1-1	CASSPRVRLFPTEAFF	TGTGCCAGCAGCCCGAGAGTCCGGCTGTTTCCCACTGAAGCTTTCTTT
TRBD1	TRBV10-3	-	TRBJ2-1	CAISGGGRAYNEQFF	TGTGCCATCAGTGGAGGGGGCAGGGCCTACAATGAGCAGTTCTTC
-	TRBV14	-	TRBJ1-2	CASSFGTFYGYTF	TGTGCCAGCAGCTTCGGGACCTTTTATGGCTACACCTTC
TRBD2	TRBV19	few	TRBJ2-5	CASSIRTSSFQETQYF	TGTGCCAGTAGTATAAGGACTAGCAGCTTCCAAGAGACCCAGTACTTC
-	TRBV30	-	TRBJ2-7	CAWSVGLLSYEQYF	TGTGCCTGGAGTGTAGGCCTGCTCTCCTACGAGCAGTACTTC
-	TRBV6-5	-	TRBJ1-2	CASSYAGRQAIYGYTF	TGTGCCAGCAGTTACGCGGGACGACAGGCCATTTATGGCTACACCTTC
-	TRBV6-4	few	TRBJ2-2	CASSDSPGYGELFF	TGTGCCAGCAGTGACTCGCCCGGGTACGGGGAGCTGTTTTTT
-	TRBV4-3	-	TRBJ1-2	CASSQDWGREVYGYTF	TGCGCCAGCAGCCAAGATTGGGGCAGGGAGGTCTATGGCTACACCTTC
TRBD1	TRBV19	-	TRBJ1-5	CASWTGTGQPQHF	TGTGCCAGCTGGACAGGTACGGGTCAGCCCCAGCATTTT
-	TRBV28	-	TRBJ1-5	CASRFSTVNQPQHF	TGTGCCAGCAGGTTTTCGACAGTCAATCAGCCCCAGCATTTT
-	TRBV19	-	TRBJ2-3	CASSIGDTDTQYF	TGTGCCAGTAGTATAGGAGACACAGATACGCAGTATTTT
TRBD1	TRBV5-1	-	TRBJ2-7	CASSLAMGTGSYEQYF	TGCGCCAGCAGCTTGGCCATGGGGACAGGGTCCTACGAGCAGTACTTC
-	TRBV5-1	-	TRBJ2-5	CASKMAGDETQYF	TGCGCCAGCAAAATGGCAGGGGACGAGACCCAGTACTTC
-	TRBV11-2	-	TRBJ2-7	CASSAIGTRTNEQYF	TGTGCCAGCAGCGCGATCGGGACCCGTACAAACGAGCAGTACTTC
-	TRBV11-2	-	TRBJ2-7	CASTWFYEQYF	TGTGCCAGCACCTGGTTCTACGAGCAGTACTTC
-	TRBV7-9	once	TRBJ1-1	CASSLRSSAQDTEAFF	TGTGCCAGCAGCCTGCGATCTAGCGCTCAAGACACTGAAGCTTTCTTT
-	TRBV6-1	-	TRBJ2-7	CASSEEGLGPYEQYF	TGTGCCAGCAGTGAAGAGGGGTTAGGGCCCTACGAGCAGTACTTC
TRBD1	TRBV6-5	-	TRBJ1-6	CASSLGQHNSPLHF	TGTGCCAGCAGCCTGGGACAGCATAATTCGCCCCTCCACTTT